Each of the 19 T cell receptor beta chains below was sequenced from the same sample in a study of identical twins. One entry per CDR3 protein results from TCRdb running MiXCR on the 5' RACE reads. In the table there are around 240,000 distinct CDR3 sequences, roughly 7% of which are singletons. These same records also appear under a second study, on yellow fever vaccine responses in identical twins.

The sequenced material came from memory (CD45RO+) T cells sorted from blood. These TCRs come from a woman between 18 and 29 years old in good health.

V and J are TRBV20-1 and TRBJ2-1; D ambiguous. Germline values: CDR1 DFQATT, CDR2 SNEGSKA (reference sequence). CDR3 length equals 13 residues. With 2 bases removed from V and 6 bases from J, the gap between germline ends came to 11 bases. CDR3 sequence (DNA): TGCAGTGCTAGAAGGAGTAGTCTCAATGAGCAGTTCTTC. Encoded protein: CSARRSSLNEQFF.

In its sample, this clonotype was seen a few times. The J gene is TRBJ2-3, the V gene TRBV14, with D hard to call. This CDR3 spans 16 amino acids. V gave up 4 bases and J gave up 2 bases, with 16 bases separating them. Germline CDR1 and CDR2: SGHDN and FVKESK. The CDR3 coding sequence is TGTGCCAGCAGCCCCCGCCCAGCGAGAATCACAGATACGCAGTATTTT. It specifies CASSPRPARITDTQYF. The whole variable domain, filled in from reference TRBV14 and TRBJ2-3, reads EAGVTQFPSHSVIEKGQTVTLRCDPISGHDNLYWYRRVMGKEIKFLLHFVKESKQDESGMPNNRFLAERTGGTYSTLKVQPAELEDSGVYFCASSPRPARITDTQYFGPGTRLTVL.

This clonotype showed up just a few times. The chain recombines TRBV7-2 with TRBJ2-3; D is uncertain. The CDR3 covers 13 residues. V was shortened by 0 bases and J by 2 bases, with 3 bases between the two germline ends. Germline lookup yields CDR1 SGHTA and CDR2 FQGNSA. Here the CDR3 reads CASSLAVTDTQYF. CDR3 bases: TGTGCCAGCAGCTTAGCAGTCACAGATACGCAGTATTTT.

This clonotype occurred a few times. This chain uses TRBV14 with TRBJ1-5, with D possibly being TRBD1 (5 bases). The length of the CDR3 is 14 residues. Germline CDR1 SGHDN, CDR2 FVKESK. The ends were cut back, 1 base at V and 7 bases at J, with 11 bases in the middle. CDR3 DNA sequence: TGTGCCAGCAGCCAAGGGGGGGTTAAGCAGCCCCAGCATTTT. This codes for CASSQGGVKQPQHF.

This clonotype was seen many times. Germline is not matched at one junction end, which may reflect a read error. The DNA for the CDR3 is TGTGCCTCCAGGAGTGACGTACTCGATCTCAACGAGCAGTACTTC. Its protein product is CASRSDVLDLNEQYF. The chain recombines TRBV24-1 with TRBJ2-7; D not resolved. Per germline, CDR1 KGHDR and CDR2 SFDVKD. The CDR3 is made up of 15 amino acids.

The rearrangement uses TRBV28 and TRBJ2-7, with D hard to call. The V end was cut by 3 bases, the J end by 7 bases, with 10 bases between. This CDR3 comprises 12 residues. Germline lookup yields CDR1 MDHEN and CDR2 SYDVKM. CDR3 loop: CASSFRTREQYF. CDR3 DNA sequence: TGTGCCAGCAGTTTTAGGACGAGGGAGCAGTACTTC.

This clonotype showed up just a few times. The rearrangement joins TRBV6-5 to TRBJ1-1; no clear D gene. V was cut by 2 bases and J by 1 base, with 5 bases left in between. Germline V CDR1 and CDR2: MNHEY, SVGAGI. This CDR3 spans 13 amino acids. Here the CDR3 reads CASSYRSNTEAFF. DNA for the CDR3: TGTGCCAGCAGTTACCGTTCGAACACTGAAGCTTTCTTT.

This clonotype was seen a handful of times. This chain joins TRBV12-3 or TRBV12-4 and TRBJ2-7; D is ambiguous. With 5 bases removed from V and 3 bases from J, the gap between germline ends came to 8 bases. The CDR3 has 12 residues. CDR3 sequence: CASSPLYYEQYF. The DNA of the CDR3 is TGTGCCAGCAGTCCTCTTTACTACGAGCAGTACTTC.

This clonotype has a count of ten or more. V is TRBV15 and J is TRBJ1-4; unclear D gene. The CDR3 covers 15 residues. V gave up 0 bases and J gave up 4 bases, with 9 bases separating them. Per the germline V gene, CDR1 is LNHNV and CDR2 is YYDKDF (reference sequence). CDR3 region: CATSRDRQRNEKLFF. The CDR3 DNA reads TGTGCCACCAGCAGAGATAGGCAGCGTAATGAAAAACTGTTTTTT. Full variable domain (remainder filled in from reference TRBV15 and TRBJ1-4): DAMVIQNPRYQVTQFGKPVTLSCSQTLNHNVMYWYQQKSSQAPKLLFHYYDKDFNNEADTPDNFQSRRPNTSFCFLDIRSPGLGDTAMYLCATSRDRQRNEKLFFGSGTQLSVL.

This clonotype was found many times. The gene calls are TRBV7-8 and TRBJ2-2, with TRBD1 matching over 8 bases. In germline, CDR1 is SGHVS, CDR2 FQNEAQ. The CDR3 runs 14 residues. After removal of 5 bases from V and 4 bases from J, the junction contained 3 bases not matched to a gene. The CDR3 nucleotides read TGTGCCAGCAGCCCAGGACAGGGCACCGGGGAGCTGTTTTTT. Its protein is CASSPGQGTGELFF. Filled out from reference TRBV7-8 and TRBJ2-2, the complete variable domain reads GAGVSQSPRYKVAKRGQDVALRCDPISGHVSLFWYQQALGQGPEFLTYFQNEAQLDKSGLPSDRFFAERPEGSVSTLKIQRTQQEDSAVYLCASSPGQGTGELFFGEGSRLTVL.

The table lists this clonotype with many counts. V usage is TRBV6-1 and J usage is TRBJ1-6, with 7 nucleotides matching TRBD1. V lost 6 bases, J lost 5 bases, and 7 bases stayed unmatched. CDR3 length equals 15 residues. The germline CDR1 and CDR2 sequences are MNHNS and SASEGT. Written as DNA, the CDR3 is TGTGCCAGCAGACGACAGGGATTAGATAATTCACCCCTCCACTTT. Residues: CASRRQGLDNSPLHF.

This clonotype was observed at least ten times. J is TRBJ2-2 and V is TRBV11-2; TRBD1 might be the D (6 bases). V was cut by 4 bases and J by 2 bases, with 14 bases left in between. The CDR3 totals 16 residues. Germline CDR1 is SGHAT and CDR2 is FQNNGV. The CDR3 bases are TGTGCCAGCAGCTCCCTCGGACAGCCAAACACCGGGGAGCTGTTTTTT. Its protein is CASSSLGQPNTGELFF.

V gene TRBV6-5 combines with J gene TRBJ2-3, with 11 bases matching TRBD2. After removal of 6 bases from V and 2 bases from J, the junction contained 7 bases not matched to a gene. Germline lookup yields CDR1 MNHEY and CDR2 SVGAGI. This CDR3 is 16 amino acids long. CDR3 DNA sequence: TGTGCCAGCAGCTTACTAGCGGGGGCATCCACAGATACGCAGTATTTT. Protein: CASSLLAGASTDTQYF.

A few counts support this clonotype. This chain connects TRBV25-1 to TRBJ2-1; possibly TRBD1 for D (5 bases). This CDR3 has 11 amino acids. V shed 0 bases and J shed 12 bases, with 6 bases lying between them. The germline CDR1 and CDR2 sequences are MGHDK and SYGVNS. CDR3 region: CASSEYRAQFF. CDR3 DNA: TGTGCCAGCAGTGAATACAGGGCGCAGTTCTTC.

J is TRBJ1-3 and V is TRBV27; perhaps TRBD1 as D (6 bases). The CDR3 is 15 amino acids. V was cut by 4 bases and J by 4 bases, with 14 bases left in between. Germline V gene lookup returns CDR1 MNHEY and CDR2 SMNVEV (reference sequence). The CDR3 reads CASSSDRRYGNTIYF. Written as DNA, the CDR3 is TGTGCCAGCAGTTCAGACAGGCGGTACGGAAACACCATATATTTT.

For the CDR3, the DNA is TGTGCCAGCAGCACCCAGGGCAGCGTGGCAGATACGCAGTATTTT. Translation: CASSTQGSVADTQYF. V is TRBV7-6 and J is TRBJ2-3; perhaps TRBD1 as D (5 bases). Looked up from germline, CDR1 is SGHVS and CDR2 is FNYEAQ. This CDR3 is 15 amino acids long. V shed 5 bases and J shed 4 bases, with 16 bases lying between them.

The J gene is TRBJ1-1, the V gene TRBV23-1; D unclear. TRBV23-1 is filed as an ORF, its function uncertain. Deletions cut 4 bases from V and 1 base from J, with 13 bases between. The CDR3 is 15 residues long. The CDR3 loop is CASSLITEPNTEAFF. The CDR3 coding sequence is TGCGCCAGCAGTCTTATTACTGAGCCGAACACTGAAGCTTTCTTT.

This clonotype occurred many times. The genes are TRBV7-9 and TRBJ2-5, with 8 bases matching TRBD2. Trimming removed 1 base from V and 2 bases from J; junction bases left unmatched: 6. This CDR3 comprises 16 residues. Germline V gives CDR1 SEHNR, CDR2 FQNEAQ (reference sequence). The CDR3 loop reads CASSLGLANYQETQYF. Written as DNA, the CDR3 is TGTGCCAGCAGCTTAGGACTAGCGAATTATCAAGAGACCCAGTACTTC. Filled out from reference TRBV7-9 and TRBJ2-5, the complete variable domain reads DTGVSQNPRHKITKRGQNVTFRCDPISEHNRLYWYRQTLGQGPEFLTYFQNEAQLEKSRLLSDRFSAERPKGSFSTLEIQRTEQGDSAMYLCASSLGLANYQETQYFGPGTRLLVL.

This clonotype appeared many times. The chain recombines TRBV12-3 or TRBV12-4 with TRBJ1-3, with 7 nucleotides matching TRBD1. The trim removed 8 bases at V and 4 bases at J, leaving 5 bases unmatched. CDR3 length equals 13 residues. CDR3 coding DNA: TGTGCCAGCCAAGAGGGGGCCGGAAACACCATATATTTT. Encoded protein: CASQEGAGNTIYF.